Listed here is a single TCR beta chain. Germline V gene lookup returns CDR1 MNHNS and CDR2 SASEGT. V dropped 7 bases and J dropped 4; count of bases not matched to a gene: 15. This CDR3 region has 17 residues. This sample was included in a study of T cells in Graves' hyperthyroidism and ophthalmopathy. The source material, RNA transcripts, was used to amplify TCR beta CDR3 regions. HTBI primers were employed in a first-round RT-PCR of the TCR CDR3. From the multiplex PCR reads, TCRdb called clonotypes with MiXCR, one entry per CDR3 protein. The data show around 300,000 distinct CDR3 sequences, around 22% seen once.

The TCR comes from a young man with Graves' ophthalmopathy. The chain joins TRBV6-1 to TRBJ2-3, with 9 bases matching TRBD2. Specimen: blood. The CDR3 sequence: CASTKGAGGPLSDTQYF. Written as DNA, the CDR3 is TGTGCCAGCACCAAGGGGGCGGGAGGGCCTTTGTCAGATACGCAGTATTTT.